These T cell receptor beta chains were read from a single sample in a study of T-cell reconstitution after alpha-beta-depleted transplantation in children. From the PCR reads, TCRdb called clonotypes with MiXCR, one entry per CDR3 protein. In the table there are hundreds of thousands of distinct CDR3 sequences, just over 7.5% of which are singletons. This material consisted of peripheral blood, taken 360 days after TCRalphabeta/CD19-depleted stem cell transplant. These receptors all come from a female patient aged 2-9 years who had a stem cell transplant for Fanconi anemia, so the T cells may come from the graft donor. CDR3s include the opening cysteine and the closing phenylalanine or tryptophan. Fields, in order: clone size, J gene, V gene, D gene, CDR3 protein, CDR3 DNA. D genes are given only for firm matches. Expanded clones are given a class, and other clones once, few, many or no size at all.

size: NA; J: TRBJ1-2; V: TRBV24-1; D: NA; CDR3: CATSDTNYTDYGYTF; DNA: TGTGCCACCAGTGACACTAACTATACAGACTATGGCTACACCTTC
size: many; J: TRBJ1-1; V: TRBV6-1; D: NA; CDR3: CASSAQPGINTEAFF; DNA: TGTGCCAGCAGTGCCCAACCAGGGATCAACACTGAAGCTTTCTTT
size: many; J: TRBJ1-4; V: TRBV2; D: NA; CDR3: CASRMDRYNEKLFF; DNA: TGTGCCAGCAGGATGGACAGATATAATGAAAAACTGTTTTTT
size: many; J: TRBJ2-1; V: TRBV4-3; D: TRBD1; CDR3: CASSHGDRDSYNEQFF; DNA: TGCGCCAGCAGCCACGGGGACAGGGACTCCTACAATGAGCAGTTCTTC
size: many; J: TRBJ2-7; V: TRBV21-1; D: NA; CDR3: CASSTRLLHSYEQYF; DNA: TGTGCCAGCAGCACCCGACTACTACACTCCTACGAGCAGTACTTC
size: many; J: TRBJ1-1; V: TRBV12-3/TRBV12-4; D: NA; CDR3: CASSFIMAGGTEAFF; DNA: TGTGCCAGCAGTTTTATTATGGCCGGGGGCACTGAAGCTTTCTTT
size: once; J: TRBJ2-2; V: TRBV5-1; D: TRBD2; CDR3: CASSLPGLPTGELFF; DNA: TGCGCCAGCAGCCTTCCGGGACTACCTACCGGGGAGCTGTTTTTT
size: many; J: TRBJ2-3; V: TRBV6-5; D: TRBD2; CDR3: CASSYWASGGRDTQYF; DNA: TGTGCCAGCAGTTATTGGGCTAGCGGGGGCCGTGATACGCAGTATTTT
size: many; J: TRBJ1-5; V: TRBV4-2; D: NA; CDR3: CASGAVNQPQHF; DNA: TGTGCCAGCGGAGCGGTGAATCAGCCCCAGCATTTT
size: NA; J: TRBJ1-2; V: TRBV7-2; D: NA; CDR3: CASNLNWAPDHYGYTF; DNA: TGTGCCAGCAACCTCAATTGGGCCCCGGATCACTATGGCTACACCTTC
size: many; J: TRBJ2-1; V: TRBV24-1; D: NA; CDR3: CATSDLRYNEQFF; DNA: TGTGCCACCAGTGATTTGCGGTATAATGAGCAGTTCTTC
size: NA; J: TRBJ2-5; V: TRBV20-1; D: TRBD2; CDR3: CSAPAGGRQTQYF; DNA: TGCAGTGCTCCAGCGGGGGGGCGGCAGACCCAGTACTTC
size: many; J: TRBJ2-7; V: TRBV7-9; D: NA; CDR3: CASSLAPRPGHEQYF; DNA: TGTGCCAGCAGCTTAGCCCCCCGCCCGGGACACGAGCAGTACTTC
size: NA; J: TRBJ1-5; V: TRBV5-5; D: NA; CDR3: CASSLVPRGGNQPQHF; DNA: TGTGCCAGCAGCTTGGTCCCCAGGGGTGGCAATCAGCCCCAGCATTTT
size: few; J: TRBJ2-5; V: TRBV25-1; D: TRBD1; CDR3: CASSSTGAETQYF; DNA: TGTGCCAGCAGTTCGACAGGGGCCGAGACCCAGTACTTC
size: many; J: TRBJ1-4; V: TRBV6-2/TRBV6-3; D: NA; CDR3: CASSREEKLFF; DNA: TGTGCCAGCAGCCGTGAGGAAAAACTGTTTTTT
size: few; J: TRBJ2-2; V: TRBV7-9; D: NA; CDR3: CANETRTGELFF; DNA: TGTGCCAACGAAACTAGAACCGGGGAGCTGTTTTTT
size: few; J: TRBJ2-7; V: TRBV3-1; D: NA; CDR3: CASSHSGLFWYF; DNA: TGTGCCAGCAGCCACTCTGGTCTCTTTTGGTACTTC
size: NA; J: TRBJ1-1; V: TRBV19; D: NA; CDR3: CASSAMNTEAFF; DNA: TGTGCCAGTAGTGCGATGAACACTGAAGCTTTCTTT
size: few; J: TRBJ2-5; V: TRBV28; D: TRBD2; CDR3: CASSLGTGTSWGETQYF; DNA: TGTGCCAGCAGTTTGGGCACCGGGACTAGCTGGGGGGAGACCCAGTACTTC